This entry lists 21 T cell receptor beta chains sequenced from one sample in a study of PD-L1 blockade in urothelial cancer. Noted time point: pretreatment peripheral blood. TCRdb's copy holds only in-frame clones and misses some; the assay was immunoSEQ multiplex PCR. The top ten clones hold 2% to 2.5% of a sample with about 95,000 clones, around nine tenths of them seen once. Sequenced material: PBMCs, taken around atezolizumab (anti-PD-L1) treatment. Receptors were obtained from a man in his 60s with urothelial cancer.

V and J are TRBV28 and TRBJ1-5; tentative D call: TRBD1 (5 bases). V shed 6 bases and J shed 4 bases, with 10 bases lying between them. The CDR3 is made up of 13 amino acids. Germline loops: CDR1 MDHEN, CDR2 SYDVKM. The CDR3 loop reads CASSLDRNQPQHF. CDR3 in DNA: TGTGCCAGCAGCTTAGACAGAAATCAGCCCCAGCATTTT.

This clone has just one count. J is TRBJ1-1 and V is TRBV11-3, with 7 bases fitting TRBD1. The CDR3 runs to 16 residues. The junction had 12 bases not matched to a gene; V was cut back by 5 bases and J by 3 bases. Germline V gene lookup returns CDR1 SGHNT and CDR2 YENEEA. The CDR3 reads CASSEDLTGWYTEAFF. In nucleotides, the CDR3 is TGTGCCAGCAGCGAAGACTTGACAGGGTGGTACACTGAAGCTTTCTTT.

The rearrangement uses TRBV9 and TRBJ1-2; D unresolved. The CDR3 is 12 amino acids. Germline CDR1 reads SGDLS; CDR2 reads YYNGEE. V dropped 4 bases and J dropped 9 bases, with 13 bases sitting between them. The DNA for the CDR3 is TGTGCCAGCAGCCTTGTCGAGGGTAGCTACACCTTC. Its translation is CASSLVEGSYTF. Full variable domain (remainder filled in from reference TRBV9 and TRBJ1-2): DSGVTQTPKHLITATGQRVTLRCSPRSGDLSVYWYQQSLDQGLQFLIQYYNGEERAKGNILERFSAQQFPDLHSELNLSSLELGDSALYFCASSLVEGSYTFGSGTRLTVV.

This clone appeared a single time. V gene TRBV7-3 combines with J gene TRBJ2-2, with D tentatively TRBD2 (6 bases). The CDR3 has 16 amino acids. Trimming pared 2 bases from V and 1 base from J, leaving 11 bases between. Per germline, CDR1 SGHTA and CDR2 FQGTGA. The CDR3 sequence: CASSLRAGKNTGELFF. For the CDR3, the DNA is TGTGCCAGCAGCTTACGGGCGGGGAAGAACACCGGGGAGCTGTTTTTT.

V usage is TRBV2 and J usage is TRBJ2-1; D perhaps matches TRBD1 (5 bases). V lost 3 bases to trimming and J lost 5 bases, with 14 bases between them. The CDR3 is made up of 15 amino acids. CDR1 SNHLY and CDR2 FYNNEI come from the germline V gene. Here the CDR3 reads CASSDAVAGNNEQFF. DNA for the CDR3: TGTGCCAGCAGTGACGCTGTAGCAGGGAACAATGAGCAGTTCTTC.

The V and J genes are TRBV7-3 and TRBJ1-2; D unresolved. V lost 5 bases to trimming and J lost 4 bases, with 14 bases between them. CDR3 length: 14 residues. The germline gives CDR1 SGHTA, CDR2 FQGTGA. CDR3 protein: CASSPNPGSYGYTF. The DNA of the CDR3 is TGTGCCAGCAGCCCTAACCCGGGGAGCTATGGCTACACCTTC.

The chain has TRBV9 and TRBJ2-2; D is unclear. The germline V gene encodes CDR1 SGDLS and CDR2 YYNGEE. Between the trimmed V and J ends, which lost 5 bases and 0 bases, there was a span of 11 bases. The CDR3 extends over 15 amino acids. The CDR3 coding sequence is TGTGCCAGCAGTCCCGACATTCCGAACACCGGGGAGCTGTTTTTT. This codes for CASSPDIPNTGELFF.

The sample holds a few counts of this clone. The CDR3 here is CASSPRGSHNEQFF. For the CDR3, the DNA is TGTGCCAGCAGCCCCAGGGGGTCCCACAATGAGCAGTTCTTC. This chain links TRBV9 with TRBJ2-1; 7 nucleotides agree with TRBD1. Trimming cost V 4 bases and J 5 bases; bases outside gene matches: 6. Germline V gives CDR1 SGDLS, CDR2 YYNGEE. The CDR3 runs 14 residues.

This chain links TRBV25-1 with TRBJ1-6; D unclear. There are 16 residues in the CDR3. Germline CDR1 is MGHDK and CDR2 is SYGVNS. V gave up 1 base and J gave up 1 base, with 8 bases separating them. The CDR3 region is CASSESRASYNSPLHF. The CDR3 bases are TGTGCCAGCAGTGAATCTAGAGCATCCTATAATTCACCCCTCCACTTT.

The rearrangement joins TRBV6-8 to TRBJ2-7; TRBD2 agrees at 14 bases. From germline, CDR1 is MNHGY and CDR2 SAAAGT. This CDR3 has 17 residues. The V gene end was trimmed by 4 bases and the J gene end by 0 bases; junction bases not matched to a gene: 5. The CDR3 DNA follows: TGTGCCAGCAGTTCGGGACTAGCGGGAGAGCCCTCCTACGAGCAGTACTTC. Protein sequence: CASSSGLAGEPSYEQYF.

The chain carries TRBV18 and TRBJ2-1, with D possibly matching TRBD1 (5 bases). Trimming pared 3 bases from V and 5 bases from J, leaving 17 bases between. The V gene's germline CDR1 is KGHSH and CDR2 LQKENI. CDR3 length: 16 residues. CDR3 bases: TGTGCCAGCTCACCGAAAGGGGCTGATGCTCACAATGAGCAGTTCTTC. Encoded protein: CASSPKGADAHNEQFF. Full variable domain (rest looked up from reference TRBV18 and TRBJ2-1): NAGVMQNPRHLVRRRGQEARLRCSPMKGHSHVYWYRQLPEEGLKFMVYLQKENIIDESGMPKERFSAEFPKEGPSILRIQQVVRGDSAAYFCASSPKGADAHNEQFFGPGTRLTVL.

This chain uses TRBV5-1 with TRBJ2-5; unclear D gene. V was shortened by 4 bases and J by 6 bases, with 10 bases between the two germline ends. The CDR3 runs to 12 residues. The germline V gene has CDR1 SGHRS and CDR2 YFSETQ. In DNA, the CDR3 is TGCGCCAGCAGCGCGACGGAGCAGACCCAGTACTTC. This codes for CASSATEQTQYF.

This chain uses TRBV28 with TRBJ1-1, with D uncertain. Germline-derived CDR1 and CDR2 are MDHEN and SYDVKM. The CDR3 sequence is 8 residues long. The V end lost 10 bases, the J end lost 6 bases, and 3 bases lay between the germline ends. The CDR3 sequence is CATSEAFF. CDR3 coding DNA: TGTGCCACATCTGAAGCTTTCTTT.

The gene calls are TRBV19 and TRBJ2-1, with a weak D call TRBD2 (5 bases). V lost 6 bases to trimming and J lost 0 bases, with 27 bases between them. CDR3 length: 20 residues. The germline CDR1 and CDR2 sequences are LNHDA and SQIVND (reference sequence). The CDR3 DNA is TGTGCCAGTAGCTCCTTGAGGGTCGGTAGTTTAGCGAGCTCCTACAATGAGCAGTTCTTC. It is translated as CASSSLRVGSLASSYNEQFF.

This clone showed up just a few times. The chain links TRBV28 to TRBJ1-6; TRBD1 is a possible D gene (5 bases). Germline CDR1 and CDR2: MDHEN and SYDVKM. This CDR3 has 14 residues. The V end lost 7 bases, the J end lost 9 bases, and 16 bases lay between the germline ends. This CDR3 is CASTPLWGVSPLHF. The CDR3 DNA reads TGTGCCAGCACCCCCCTCTGGGGGGTTTCACCCCTCCACTTT.

A note on this clone: The identical CDR3 is also encoded by other nucleotide sequences in the sample. The rearrangement links TRBV4-1 to TRBJ2-7, with TRBD1 matching over 9 bases. Trimming took 3 bases from V and 3 from J; bases not matched to a gene: 6. Germline CDR1 is MGHRA and CDR2 is YSYEKL. The CDR3 consists of 15 residues. CDR3 in amino acids: CASSQLPGQGYEQYF. The CDR3 DNA reads as TGCGCCAGCAGCCAGTTGCCGGGACAGGGCTACGAGCAGTACTTC.

The CDR3 loop reads CASSSGSRMGEAFF. CDR3 in DNA: TGTGCCAGCAGTTCCGGGTCTCGGATGGGTGAAGCTTTCTTT. The V gene is TRBV28, the J gene TRBJ1-1, with no clear D. The CDR3 has 14 residues. From germline, CDR1 is MDHEN and CDR2 SYDVKM. The ends were cut back, 4 bases at V and 7 bases at J, with 16 bases in the middle.

CDR3 sequence (DNA): TGTGCCAGCAGCGGGACTAGCGGGAGTGGGGGGAAAGAGACCCAGTACTTC. This gives the protein CASSGTSGSGGKETQYF. The chain has TRBV2 and TRBJ2-5, with 14 bases identical to TRBD2. CDR1 is SNHLY and CDR2 is FYNNEI in the germline V gene. The CDR3 has 17 amino acids. The junction had 9 bases not matched to a gene; V was cut back by 6 bases and J by 3 bases.

The chain carries TRBV4-1 and TRBJ2-7, with 7 bases identical to TRBD2. Per the germline V gene, CDR1 is MGHRA and CDR2 is YSYEKL. This CDR3 has 16 amino acids. V lost 4 bases and J lost 2; bases outside the gene matches: 11. CDR3 nucleotide sequence: TGCGCCAGCAGCCTAACAGCGACTAGCTTAACCTACGAGCAGTACTTC. Its protein is CASSLTATSLTYEQYF.

Concerning this clone itself: At one boundary the junction diverges from the germline segment, which might be a read error. The CDR3 region has the DNA TGTGCCAGCAGCCACCTCAAGGGAGCGGACCTCTTGTTT. Amino acid sequence: CASSHLKGADLLF. The chain is built from TRBV14 and TRBJ1-3; D is undetermined. Germline CDR1 and CDR2: SGHDN and FVKESK. The CDR3 covers 13 residues.

This clone was seen only once. The rearrangement links TRBV4-2 to TRBJ1-2; no definite D call. The CDR3 sequence is 15 residues long. Germline assignment: CDR1 LGHNA and CDR2 YNFKEQ. V gave up 0 bases and J gave up 5 bases, with 13 bases separating them. The CDR3 loop reads CASSQDLSTEYGYTF. The CDR3 bases are TGTGCCAGCAGCCAAGATTTGTCTACAGAATATGGCTACACCTTC.